This T cell receptor (beta chain) comes out of a study of Ad26.COV2.S vaccination and SARS-CoV-2 variants. Overall study: In the study, Ad26.COV2.S was injected intramuscularly once, or twice 56 days apart.

General study results and limits: It was found that vaccine and placebo recipients had similar non-spike TCR breadth. Responses of T cells in total may have been underestimated by the TCR breadth and depth analyses. People who got the vaccine had more spike-specific TCR breadth than people who got placebo.

The treatment denotes: 15 to 20 received Ad26.COV2.S at low or high dose, single or two shots; 5 received placebo; per-sample allocation not given. At day 63 after the first vaccine or placebo injection, samples were drawn. This clone is a singleton in its sample. Its cognate antigen is unknown. Measured with immunoSEQ multiplex PCR; TCRdb has only the in-frame clones, and not every one. The table has some 420,000 clones, approximately 90% seen once; the top ten hold around 3.6%. This CDR3 contains 13 residues. Germline CDR1 SGHVS, CDR2 FQNEAQ. V was trimmed by 5 bases and J by 4 bases, leaving 11 bases between them.

The V gene is TRBV7-8, the J gene TRBJ1-2, with D perhaps TRBD1 (5 bases). The sequence came from a person aged 18-60 years who received the Ad26.COV2.S COVID-19 vaccine or a placebo. Sequences were derived from peripheral blood, sampled in a trial of Ad26.COV2.S vaccine versus placebo. The CDR3 DNA is TGTGCCAGCAGCGATAGGGGTGGCTATGGCTACACCTTC. This gives the protein CASSDRGGYGYTF.